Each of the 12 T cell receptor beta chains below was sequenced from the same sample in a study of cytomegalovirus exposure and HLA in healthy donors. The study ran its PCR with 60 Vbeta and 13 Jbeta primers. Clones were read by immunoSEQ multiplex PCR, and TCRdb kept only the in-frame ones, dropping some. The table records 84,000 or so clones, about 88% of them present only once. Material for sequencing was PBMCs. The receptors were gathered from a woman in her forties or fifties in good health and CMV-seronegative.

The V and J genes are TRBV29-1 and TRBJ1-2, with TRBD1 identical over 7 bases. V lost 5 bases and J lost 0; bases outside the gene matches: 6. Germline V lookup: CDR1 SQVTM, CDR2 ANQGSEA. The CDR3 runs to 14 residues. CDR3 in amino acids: CSVLDRAANYGYTF. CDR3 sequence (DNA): TGCAGCGTTTTAGACAGGGCGGCTAACTATGGCTACACCTTC. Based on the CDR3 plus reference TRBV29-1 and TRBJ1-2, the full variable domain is SAVISQKPSRDICQRGTSLTIQCQVDSQVTMMFWYRQQPGQSLTLIATANQGSEATYESGFVIDKFPISRPNLTFSTLTVSNMSPEDSSIYLCSVLDRAANYGYTFGSGTRLTVV.

The CDR3 DNA reads as TGTGCCAGCAGCTTGGCCAGGGACACAGATACGCAGTATTTT. Residues: CASSLARDTDTQYF. The J gene is TRBJ2-3, the V gene TRBV7-6, with a tentative D call TRBD1 (5 bases). Per germline, CDR1 SGHVS and CDR2 FNYEAQ. V was pared by 3 bases and J by 2 bases, with 9 bases between. The CDR3 runs 14 residues.

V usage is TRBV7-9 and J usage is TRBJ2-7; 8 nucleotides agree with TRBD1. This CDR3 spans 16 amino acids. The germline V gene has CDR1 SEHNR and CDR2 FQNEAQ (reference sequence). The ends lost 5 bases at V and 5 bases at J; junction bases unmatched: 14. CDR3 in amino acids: CASSPRTGKSSHEQYF. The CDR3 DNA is TGTGCCAGCAGCCCCAGGACAGGGAAAAGTTCGCACGAGCAGTACTTC.

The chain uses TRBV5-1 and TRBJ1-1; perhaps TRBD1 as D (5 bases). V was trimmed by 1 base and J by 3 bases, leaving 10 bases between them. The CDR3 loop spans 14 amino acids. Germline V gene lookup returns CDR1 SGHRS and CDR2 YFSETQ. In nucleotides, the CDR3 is TGCGCCAGCAGCTTGTGGGGGGGGGACACTGAAGCTTTCTTT. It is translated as CASSLWGGDTEAFF.

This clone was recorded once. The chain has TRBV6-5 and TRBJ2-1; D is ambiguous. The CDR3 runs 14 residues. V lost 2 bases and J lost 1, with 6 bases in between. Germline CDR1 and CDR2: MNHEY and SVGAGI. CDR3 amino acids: CASSYLESYNEQFF. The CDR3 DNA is TGTGCCAGCAGTTACCTAGAATCCTACAATGAGCAGTTCTTC.

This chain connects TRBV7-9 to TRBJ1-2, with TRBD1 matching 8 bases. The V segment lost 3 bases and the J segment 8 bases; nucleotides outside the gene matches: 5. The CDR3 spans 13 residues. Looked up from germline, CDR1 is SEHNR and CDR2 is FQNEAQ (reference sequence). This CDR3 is CASSFDRGGGYTF. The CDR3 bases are TGTGCCAGCAGCTTTGACAGGGGAGGAGGCTACACCTTC. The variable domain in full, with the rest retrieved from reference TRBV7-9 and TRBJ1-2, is DTGVSQNPRHKITKRGQNVTFRCDPISEHNRLYWYRQTLGQGPEFLTYFQNEAQLEKSRLLSDRFSAERPKGSFSTLEIQRTEQGDSAMYLCASSFDRGGGYTFGSGTRLTVV.

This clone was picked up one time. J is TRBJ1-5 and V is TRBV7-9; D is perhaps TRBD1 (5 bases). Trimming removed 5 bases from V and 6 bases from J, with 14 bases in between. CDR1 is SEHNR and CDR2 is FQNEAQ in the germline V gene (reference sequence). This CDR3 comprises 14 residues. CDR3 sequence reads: CASSGQGSSQPQHF. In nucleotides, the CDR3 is TGTGCCAGCAGCGGTCAGGGATCAAGTCAGCCCCAGCATTTT.

The CDR3 sequence: CASSSSTSFTDTQYF. CDR3 sequence (DNA): TGCGCCAGCAGCTCCTCCACTAGCTTCACAGATACGCAGTATTTT. This chain joins TRBV5-1 and TRBJ2-3; possible D gene TRBD2, 6 bases. CDR1 is SGHRS, CDR2 YFSETQ, per germline. Between the trimmed V and J ends, which lost 3 bases and 2 bases, there was a span of 13 bases. The CDR3 is 15 amino acids. Full variable domain (missing parts from reference TRBV5-1 and TRBJ2-3): KAGVTQTPRYLIKTRGQQVTLSCSPISGHRSVSWYQQTPGQGLQFLFEYFSETQRNKGNFPGRFSGRQFSNSRSEMNVSTLELGDSALYLCASSSSTSFTDTQYFGPGTRLTVL.

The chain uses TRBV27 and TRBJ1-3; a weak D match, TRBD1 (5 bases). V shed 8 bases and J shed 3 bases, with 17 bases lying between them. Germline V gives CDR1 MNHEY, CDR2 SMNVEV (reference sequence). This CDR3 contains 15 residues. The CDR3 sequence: CASRGVVGDGNTIYF. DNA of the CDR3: TGTGCCAGCCGGGGGGTGGTGGGGGATGGAAACACCATATATTTT.

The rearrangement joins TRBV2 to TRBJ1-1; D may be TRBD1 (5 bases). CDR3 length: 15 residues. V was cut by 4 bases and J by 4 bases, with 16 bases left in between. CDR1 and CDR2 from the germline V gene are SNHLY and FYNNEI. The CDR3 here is CASSVRRGHGTEAFF. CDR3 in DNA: TGTGCCAGCAGTGTCCGGAGGGGCCATGGCACTGAAGCTTTCTTT.

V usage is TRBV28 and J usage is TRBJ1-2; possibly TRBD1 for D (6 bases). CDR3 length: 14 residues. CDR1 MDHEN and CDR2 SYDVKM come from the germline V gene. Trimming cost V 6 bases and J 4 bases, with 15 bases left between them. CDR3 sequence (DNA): TGTGCCAGCAGCCCTCTTGGACAGTTCTATGGCTACACCTTC. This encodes CASSPLGQFYGYTF.

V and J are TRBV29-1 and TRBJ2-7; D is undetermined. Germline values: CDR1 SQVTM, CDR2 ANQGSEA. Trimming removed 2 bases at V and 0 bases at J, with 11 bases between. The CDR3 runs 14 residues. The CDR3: CSVEFTRNSYEQYF. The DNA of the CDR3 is TGCAGCGTTGAATTTACGCGGAACTCCTACGAGCAGTACTTC.